The 17 T cell receptor beta chains below were found in one sample sequenced in a study of cytomegalovirus exposure and HLA in healthy donors. The study ran its PCR with 60 Vbeta and 13 Jbeta primers. Measured with immunoSEQ multiplex PCR; TCRdb has only the in-frame clones, and not every one. Here the sample spans around 200,000 clones, approximately 83% being singletons. The specimen was PBMCs. These receptors came from a woman in her fifties or sixties in good health and CMV-seropositive.

The chain employs TRBV7-2 and TRBJ2-4, with 10 nucleotides matching TRBD2. Germline assignment: CDR1 SGHTA and CDR2 FQGNSA. V gave up 5 bases and J gave up 5 bases; unmatched junction bases: 12. The CDR3 loop spans 17 amino acids. The CDR3 bases are TGTGCCAGCAGCCTCCGCTCGGGAGCGGGGGGGGAAAACATTCAGTACTTC. Its translation is CASSLRSGAGGENIQYF.

This clone has a single count. J is TRBJ2-5 and V is TRBV7-3; D ambiguous. The CDR3 length is 13 residues. V dropped 5 bases and J dropped 4 bases, with 11 bases sitting between them. The germline CDR1 and CDR2 sequences are SGHTA and FQGTGA. The CDR3 DNA is TGTGCCAGCAGCCCGAGCTCCTTAGAGACCCAGTACTTC. Its protein is CASSPSSLETQYF.

The chain uses TRBV30 and TRBJ2-1, with 11 bases that match TRBD2. Unmatched junction bases numbered 18, after V lost 2 bases and J lost 6 bases. The germline gives CDR1 GTSNPN, CDR2 SVGIG (reference sequence). The CDR3 extends over 19 amino acids. DNA of the CDR3: TGTGCCTGGAGTACAGAGATAGCGGGGGGGCTTCGCGGGGGCAATGAGCAGTTCTTC. Its protein is CAWSTEIAGGLRGGNEQFF.

The chain recombines TRBV9 with TRBJ2-7, with 7 bases that match TRBD2. Germline lookup yields CDR1 SGDLS and CDR2 YYNGEE. The V gene end was trimmed by 6 bases and the J gene end by 0 bases; junction bases not matched to a gene: 6. This CDR3 comprises 14 residues. In nucleotides, the CDR3 is TGTGCCAGCACCCCGGGAGGCGCCTCCTACGAGCAGTACTTC. This translates into CASTPGGASYEQYF.

This chain uses TRBV7-2 with TRBJ2-1, with D maybe TRBD1 (6 bases). The CDR3 consists of 16 residues. Between the trimmed V and J ends, which lost 5 bases and 4 bases, there was a span of 18 bases. Germline V CDR1 and CDR2: SGHTA, FQGNSA. The DNA for the CDR3 is TGTGCCAGCAGCGCACAATTACAGGGAGTATACAATGAGCAGTTCTTC. Its protein is CASSAQLQGVYNEQFF.

This chain connects TRBV7-9 to TRBJ1-2; the D gene is possibly TRBD1 (5 bases). Germline V gene sequence: CDR1 SEHNR, CDR2 FQNEAQ (reference sequence). There are 15 residues in the CDR3. The V end was cut by 5 bases, the J end by 2 bases, with 15 bases between. Here the CDR3 DNA reads TGTGCCAGCAGCGCGGACACCCACCCAAACTATGGCTACACCTTC. It specifies CASSADTHPNYGYTF.

The rearrangement links TRBV7-2 to TRBJ2-7; no clear D gene. This CDR3 region has 15 residues. V gave up 4 bases and J gave up 0 bases, with 13 bases separating them. Germline V CDR1 and CDR2: SGHTA, FQGNSA. The CDR3 DNA is TGTGCCAGCAGCTCTACAGTGATGAGCTCCTACGAGCAGTACTTC. The encoded protein is CASSSTVMSSYEQYF.

This clone has more than one count but fewer than ten. This chain links TRBV6-4 with TRBJ2-1, with TRBD2 identical over 12 bases. Germline V gene data show CDR1 as MRHNA and CDR2 as SNTAGT. The CDR3 is made up of 15 amino acids. V lost 5 bases and J lost 7; bases outside the gene matches: 6. The CDR3 DNA reads TGTGCCAGCAGTAAGACTAGCGGGGGTGGGAATGAGCAGTTCTTC. Amino acids: CASSKTSGGGNEQFF.

The V call is TRBV28, the J call TRBJ1-5; D remains unclear. Trimming pared 8 bases from V and 6 bases from J, leaving 14 bases between. The CDR3 extends over 13 amino acids. The V gene's germline CDR1 is MDHEN and CDR2 SYDVKM. The CDR3 protein is CASSWRIGQPQHF. Here the CDR3 DNA reads TGTGCCAGCTCGTGGAGGATTGGTCAGCCCCAGCATTTT. Using reference TRBV28 and TRBJ1-5 for the parts outside the CDR3, the full variable domain is DVKVTQSSRYLVKRTGEKVFLECVQDMDHENMFWYRQDPGLGLRLIYFSYDVKMKEKGDIPEGYSVSREKKERFSLILESASTNQTSMYLCASSWRIGQPQHFGDGTRLSIL.

Concerning this clone itself: Germline and junction disagree at one end, which may indicate a read error. DNA of the CDR3: TGTGCCAGCAACCTATATGCAACCCACGACTTT. Its protein is CASNLYATHDF. The chain employs TRBV2 and TRBJ1-1; D ambiguous. The germline gives CDR1 SNHLY, CDR2 FYNNEI. The length of the CDR3 is 11 residues.

The chain is built from TRBV4-2 and TRBJ2-1; 9 positions agree with TRBD2. Germline V gene sequence: CDR1 LGHNA, CDR2 YNFKEQ. This CDR3 has 17 residues. Unmatched junction bases numbered 8, after V lost 1 base and J lost 4 bases. CDR3 loop: CASSQGGGGGAYNEQFF. The CDR3 region has the DNA TGTGCCAGCAGCCAAGGGGGGGGCGGGGGGGCGTACAATGAGCAGTTCTTC.

The V gene is TRBV7-2, the J gene TRBJ1-1; perhaps TRBD1 as D (5 bases). Looked up from germline, CDR1 is SGHTA and CDR2 is FQGNSA. Trimming stripped 5 bases from V and 4 bases from J, with 11 bases between. The CDR3 is 13 amino acids. The CDR3 DNA is TGTGCCAGCAGCGGCAGGGTTTTCACTGAAGCTTTCTTT. Amino acid sequence: CASSGRVFTEAFF. Combining the CDR3 with reference TRBV7-2 and TRBJ1-1 gives the whole variable domain GAGVSQSPSNKVTEKGKDVELRCDPISGHTALYWYRQSLGQGLEFLIYFQGNSAPDKSGLPSDRFSAERTGGSVSTLTIQRTQQEDSAVYLCASSGRVFTEAFFGQGTRLTVV.

There are a few counts of this clone. The rearrangement uses TRBV5-4 and TRBJ1-1; 9 nucleotides agree with TRBD1. Germline CDR1 is SGHNT and CDR2 is YYREEE (reference sequence). The V and J ends lost 4 bases and 6 bases, in that order; junction bases with no gene match: 4. This CDR3 region has 13 residues. CDR3 DNA: TGTGCCAGCAGCATAGACAGGGGGTCTGAAGCTTTCTTT. This sequence encodes CASSIDRGSEAFF. The variable domain in full, completed from reference TRBV5-4 and TRBJ1-1, reads ETGVTQSPTHLIKTRGQQVTLRCSSQSGHNTVSWYQQALGQGPQFIFQYYREEENGRGNFPPRFSGLQFPNYSSELNVNALELDDSALYLCASSIDRGSEAFFGQGTRLTVV.

The chain couples TRBV5-5 to TRBJ2-5; D perhaps matches TRBD2 (6 bases). The germline CDR1 and CDR2 sequences are SGHKS and YYEKEE (reference sequence). V was cut by 2 bases and J by 4 bases, with 18 bases left in between. The CDR3 runs to 16 residues. DNA for the CDR3: TGTGCCAGCAGCTTCAACGGGGGAGGCGAGGTAGAGACCCAGTACTTC. This encodes CASSFNGGGEVETQYF.

This sequence joins TRBV21-1 and TRBJ2-7; the table assigns TRBD1, which was not confirmed against the DNA. TRBV21-1 is shown as a pseudogene. The CDR3 has 15 amino acids. The CDR3: CASPKGGRGHDEQYF. The CDR3 bases are TGTGCCAGCCCTAAAGGGGGTAGGGGGCACGACGAGCAGTACTTC.

This clone has just a few counts. The gene calls are TRBV5-1 and TRBJ2-6, with a tentative D call TRBD2 (6 bases). Trimming took 5 bases from V and 2 from J, leaving 11 bases between them. The CDR3 runs to 15 residues. CDR1 SGHRS and CDR2 YFSETQ come from the germline V gene. CDR3 region: CASRREVAGANVLTF. The CDR3 nucleotides are TGCGCCAGCAGAAGGGAGGTAGCTGGGGCCAACGTCCTGACTTTC.

This chain joins TRBV7-7 and TRBJ1-1; TRBD1 matches at 7 bases. With 5 bases clipped from V and 4 bases from J, the junction kept 10 bases outside the gene matches. Germline V CDR1 and CDR2: SSHAT, FNYEAQ (reference sequence). This CDR3 spans 15 amino acids. As DNA, the CDR3 is TGTGCCAGCAGCCATCGGGACAGCCCCAGCACTGAAGCTTTCTTT. Translation gives CASSHRDSPSTEAFF.